The 28 T cell receptor beta chains below all came from one sample that was sequenced in a study of cytomegalovirus exposure and HLA in healthy donors. The PCR ran on 60 Vbeta and 13 Jbeta primers. Some clones are missing from TCRdb's copy, which holds only in-frame ones; the method was immunoSEQ multiplex PCR. In all, the sample yields some 48,000 clones. Input material: PBMCs. The receptors stem from a woman aged 35 to 49 in good health and CMV-seronegative.

The V gene is TRBV19, the J gene TRBJ1-4; 7 bases are a match to TRBD1. The CDR3 contains 18 residues. J lost 4 bases, V lost 2 bases, and 13 bases had no gene match. Germline V gene data show CDR1 as LNHDA and CDR2 as SQIVND (reference sequence). The CDR3 spells CASSISHRAGGLNEKLFF. DNA of the CDR3: TGTGCCAGTAGTATAAGCCATCGGGCAGGGGGACTTAATGAAAAACTGTTTTTT. Full variable domain (outside the CDR3, taken from reference TRBV19 and TRBJ1-4): DGGITQSPKYLFRKEGQNVTLSCEQNLNHDAMYWYRQDPGQGLRLIYYSQIVNDFQKGDIAEGYSVSREKKESFPLTVTSAQKNPTAFYLCASSISHRAGGLNEKLFFGSGTQLSVL.

The chain has TRBV18 and TRBJ2-7; 11 nucleotides match TRBD1. Germline CDR1 is KGHSH and CDR2 is LQKENI. The CDR3 covers 17 residues. Trimming at V came to 3 bases and at J to 3 bases, leaving 10 bases not matched to a gene. The CDR3, as DNA: TGTGCCAGCTCACCGACGAATTCGGGACAGGGGGTCTACGAGCAGTACTTC. This codes for CASSPTNSGQGVYEQYF.

The rearrangement uses TRBV4-2 and TRBJ1-2; 7 nucleotides match TRBD1. The CDR3 loop spans 16 amino acids. Germline V CDR1 and CDR2: LGHNA, YNFKEQ. Unmatched junction bases numbered 10, after V lost 1 base and J lost 5 bases. CDR3 DNA sequence: TGTGCCAGCAGCCAAGGGACAGGCCTATCATCATATGGCTACACCTTC. This gives the protein CASSQGTGLSSYGYTF.

CDR3 DNA sequence: TGTGCCAGCAGATTTCACGGGCTGGAGGCCGAGCAGTACTTC. It is translated as CASRFHGLEAEQYF. The gene calls are TRBV6-1 and TRBJ2-7; tentatively, D is TRBD2 (5 bases). Trimming shortened V by 6 bases and J by 6 bases, and 18 bases separated the two germline ends. Germline V CDR1 and CDR2: MNHNS, SASEGT. This CDR3 comprises 14 residues.

The CDR3 region has the DNA TGCGCCAGCAGTTCCCGGGACATCATTGGCTACACCTTC. Its translation is CASSSRDIIGYTF. The chain joins TRBV4-3 to TRBJ1-2; D is perhaps TRBD1 (6 bases). The V gene lost 6 bases and the J gene lost 7 bases, with 15 bases spanning the gap. The CDR3 loop spans 13 amino acids. CDR1 and CDR2 (germline): LGHNA, YSLEER.

The J gene is TRBJ1-2, the V gene TRBV27, with D tentatively TRBD1 (6 bases). Trimming took 3 bases from V and 1 from J, leaving 18 bases between them. The CDR3 has 17 residues. CDR1 and CDR2 from the germline V gene are MNHEY and SMNVEV (reference sequence). The CDR3 sequence: CASSLSGGGSFNYGYTF. The CDR3 DNA reads TGTGCCAGCAGTTTGAGCGGGGGCGGATCCTTTAACTATGGCTACACCTTC.

Note on this clone: The sample has other DNA sequences that encode this CDR3 too. This chain connects TRBV19 to TRBJ2-5, with 7 bases fitting TRBD2. This CDR3 spans 13 amino acids. J was trimmed by 4 bases and V by 4 bases; bases with no gene match: 3. CDR1 is LNHDA, CDR2 SQIVND, per germline (reference sequence). The CDR3 is CASSTRGVETQYF. In DNA form, the CDR3 reads TGTGCCAGTAGTACCCGGGGGGTAGAGACCCAGTACTTC.

The rearrangement joins TRBV27 to TRBJ1-1, with 10 bases lining up with TRBD1. The germline V gene has CDR1 MNHEY and CDR2 SMNVEV (reference sequence). The V segment lost 6 bases and the J segment 2 bases; nucleotides outside the gene matches: 9. This CDR3 comprises 16 residues. CDR3 amino acids: CASSPTRDRGNTEAFF. As DNA, the CDR3 is TGTGCCAGCAGCCCCACGCGGGACAGGGGAAACACTGAAGCTTTCTTT.

The chain recombines TRBV18 with TRBJ2-3; perhaps TRBD2 as D (6 bases). The CDR3 covers 14 residues. The V and J ends lost 3 bases and 0 bases respectively, with 7 bases between them. Germline lookup yields CDR1 KGHSH and CDR2 LQKENI. CDR3 sequence (DNA): TGTGCCAGCTCACCGGGGACTAGCACAGATACGCAGTATTTT. It yields the protein CASSPGTSTDTQYF.

The gene calls are TRBV18 and TRBJ1-1; maybe TRBD1 (5 bases). The germline V gene encodes CDR1 KGHSH and CDR2 LQKENI. The V and J ends lost 0 bases and 0 bases respectively, with 11 bases between them. This CDR3 comprises 16 residues. The chain's CDR3 is CASSPPRQTLNTEAFF. The CDR3 nucleotides read TGTGCCAGCTCACCACCTCGACAGACCTTGAACACTGAAGCTTTCTTT. Full variable domain (outside the CDR3, taken from reference TRBV18 and TRBJ1-1): NAGVMQNPRHLVRRRGQEARLRCSPMKGHSHVYWYRQLPEEGLKFMVYLQKENIIDESGMPKERFSAEFPKEGPSILRIQQVVRGDSAAYFCASSPPRQTLNTEAFFGQGTRLTVV.

The rearrangement links TRBV13 to TRBJ1-6; D possibly corresponds to TRBD1 (6 bases). V lost 0 bases to trimming and J lost 0 bases, with 15 bases between them. The CDR3 length is 19 residues. Germline CDR1 PRHDT, CDR2 FYEKMQ (reference sequence). CDR3 nucleotide sequence: TGTGCCAGCAGCTTAGGGGTACAGGGTGGGAGCTCCTATAATTCACCCCTCCACTTT. Encoded protein: CASSLGVQGGSSYNSPLHF.

The rearrangement joins TRBV5-4 to TRBJ2-5; TRBD2 matches at 16 bases. CDR1 SGHNT and CDR2 YYREEE come from the germline V gene (reference sequence). After removal of 4 bases from V and 0 bases from J, the junction contained 3 bases not matched to a gene. This CDR3 has 17 residues. The CDR3 spells CASSPGLAGGHQETQYF. CDR3 nucleotide sequence: TGTGCCAGCAGCCCGGGACTAGCGGGGGGGCACCAAGAGACCCAGTACTTC.

This chain links TRBV5-8 with TRBJ2-1; D ambiguous. Per germline, CDR1 SGHTS and CDR2 YDEGEE. This CDR3 is built from 17 residues. With 0 bases removed from V and 3 bases from J, the gap between germline ends came to 16 bases. The CDR3 reads CASSLGADPINYNEQFF. Written as DNA, the CDR3 is TGTGCCAGCAGCTTGGGGGCAGACCCAATAAACTACAATGAGCAGTTCTTC.

The chain links TRBV4-1 to TRBJ2-7, with a possible D match to TRBD2 (5 bases). V was clipped by 1 base and J by 7 bases, with 14 bases between them. This CDR3 contains 14 residues. CDR1 and CDR2 from the germline V gene are MGHRA and YSYEKL. The CDR3 DNA reads TGCGCCAGCAGCCAAGGGCCTAGCTCGGGAGAGCAGTACTTC. Translated, it gives CASSQGPSSGEQYF.

The chain is built from TRBV28 and TRBJ2-7; D gene uncertain. This CDR3 is 12 amino acids long. The V gene lost 5 bases and the J gene lost 0 bases, with 5 bases spanning the gap. Germline V gene data show CDR1 as MDHEN and CDR2 as SYDVKM. The CDR3: CASSLSSYEQYF. The CDR3 DNA reads as TGTGCCAGCAGTCTCTCCTCCTACGAGCAGTACTTC.

The chain has TRBV14 and TRBJ2-3; 9 bases map to TRBD1. CDR3 length equals 18 residues. Germline loops: CDR1 SGHDN, CDR2 FVKESK. The ends lost 2 bases at V and 2 bases at J; junction bases unmatched: 11. DNA of the CDR3: TGTGCCAGCAGCCAAACTCTCGGGGACAGGGCTTTCACAGATACGCAGTATTTT. It specifies CASSQTLGDRAFTDTQYF.

The chain employs TRBV27 and TRBJ1-1; D is perhaps TRBD1 (5 bases). Germline-derived CDR1 and CDR2 are MNHEY and SMNVEV (reference sequence). V was trimmed by 5 bases and J by 8 bases, leaving 15 bases between them. The CDR3 length is 13 residues. Written as DNA, the CDR3 is TGTGCCAGCAGTGTAATCTATACAGGAGAAGCTTTCTTT. It yields the protein CASSVIYTGEAFF.

V and J are TRBV29-1 and TRBJ2-7, with D perhaps matching TRBD1 (6 bases). CDR3 length: 13 amino acids. Germline CDR1 is SQVTM and CDR2 is ANQGSEA. V was cut by 3 bases and J by 0 bases, with 9 bases left in between. CDR3 loop: CSVDGDTSYEQYF. DNA of the CDR3: TGCAGCGTTGACGGGGACACCTCCTACGAGCAGTACTTC.

This chain joins TRBV6-5 and TRBJ1-2, with 7 bases matching TRBD1. Germline loops: CDR1 MNHEY, CDR2 SVGAGI. Losses at the gene ends were 5 bases for V and 2 bases for J; bases not matched to a gene: 5. The CDR3 covers 14 residues. The CDR3, as DNA: TGTGCCAGCAGTCCGTGGACAGGAAACTATGGCTACACCTTC. Its protein is CASSPWTGNYGYTF.

The chain has TRBV29-1 and TRBJ1-1; 8 bases are a match to TRBD1. The CDR3 spans 13 residues. V gave up 3 bases and J gave up 3 bases; unmatched junction bases: 3. Germline CDR1 reads SQVTM; CDR2 reads ANQGSEA. Written as DNA, the CDR3 is TGCAGCGTTGAGGCACAGGGGGACACTGAAGCTTTCTTT. The encoded protein is CSVEAQGDTEAFF.

This clone ranks as medium-sized in terms of frequency. The V gene is TRBV6-1, the J gene TRBJ1-3; no definite D call. Germline loops: CDR1 MNHNS, CDR2 SASEGT. V shed 2 bases and J shed 4 bases, with 12 bases lying between them. The CDR3 runs 15 residues. CDR3 sequence reads: CASSENGDPGNTIYF. The DNA for the CDR3 is TGTGCCAGCAGTGAAAACGGGGATCCAGGAAACACCATATATTTT.

The chain carries TRBV9 and TRBJ2-1, with D possibly TRBD1 on 5 matching bases. This CDR3 is built from 14 residues. Germline V gene data show CDR1 as SGDLS and CDR2 as YYNGEE. The V and J ends lost 0 bases and 8 bases respectively, with 12 bases between them. CDR3 in amino acids: CASSVEGQWDEQFF. CDR3 nucleotide sequence: TGTGCCAGCAGCGTAGAGGGGCAGTGGGATGAGCAGTTCTTC.

The chain recombines TRBV6-1 with TRBJ2-1; 9 nucleotides agree with TRBD1. Germline V CDR1 and CDR2: MNHNS, SASEGT. With V trimmed by 6 bases and J by 4 bases, 4 bases remained unmatched. The CDR3 runs to 14 residues. CDR3 bases: TGTGCCAGCAGGGCAGGACAGGGGTACAATGAGCAGTTCTTC. It yields the protein CASRAGQGYNEQFF.

The chain uses TRBV6-1 and TRBJ2-4, with a tentative D call TRBD1 (5 bases). This CDR3 has 12 amino acids. Deletions cut 7 bases from V and 5 bases from J, with 9 bases between. Germline V gene data show CDR1 as MNHNS and CDR2 as SASEGT. The DNA for the CDR3 is TGTGCCAGCAAAGGGGTGGAAAACATTCAGTACTTC. This encodes CASKGVENIQYF.

The chain uses TRBV5-6 and TRBJ1-2; D is possibly TRBD1 (5 bases). Germline values: CDR1 SGHDT, CDR2 YYEEEE. The CDR3 has 9 amino acids. The CDR3 sequence: CSRGEGYTF. Written as DNA, the CDR3 is TGTTCTAGGGGTGAGGGCTACACCTTC.

This chain joins TRBV2 and TRBJ2-7; D is unresolved. The CDR3 sequence is 15 residues long. Germline V CDR1 and CDR2: SNHLY, FYNNEI. Deletions cut 0 bases from V and 5 bases from J, with 14 bases between. CDR3 bases: TGTGCCAGCAGTGAAGCGAGGTTATTGAGCCACGAGCAGTACTTC. This encodes CASSEARLLSHEQYF.

The chain combines TRBV2 with TRBJ2-2, with D hard to call. Germline V gene lookup returns CDR1 SNHLY and CDR2 FYNNEI. This CDR3 is built from 13 residues. The V end was cut by 2 bases, the J end by 1 base, with 2 bases between. Here the CDR3 reads CASSEQNTGELFF. The CDR3 region has the DNA TGTGCCAGCAGTGAACAGAACACCGGGGAGCTGTTTTTT.

The chain couples TRBV18 to TRBJ2-5; D is unresolved. The CDR3 spans 14 residues. The germline V gene encodes CDR1 KGHSH and CDR2 LQKENI. V dropped 1 base and J dropped 3 bases, with 9 bases sitting between them. The CDR3 nucleotides are TGTGCCAGCTCACCACGTTACAGAGAAGAGACCCAGTACTTC. Translated, it gives CASSPRYREETQYF.